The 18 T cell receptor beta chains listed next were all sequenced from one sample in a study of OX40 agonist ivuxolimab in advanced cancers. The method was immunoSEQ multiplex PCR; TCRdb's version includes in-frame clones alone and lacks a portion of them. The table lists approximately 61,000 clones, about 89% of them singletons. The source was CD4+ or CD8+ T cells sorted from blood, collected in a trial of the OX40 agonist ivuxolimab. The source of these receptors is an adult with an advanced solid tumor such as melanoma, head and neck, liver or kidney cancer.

The CDR3 region has the DNA TGTGCCAGCAGGTCGGGACAGGGGGACTATGGCTACACCTTC. Protein: CASRSGQGDYGYTF. V and J are TRBV28 and TRBJ1-2; 11 nucleotides align to TRBD1. The CDR3 covers 14 residues. V lost 6 bases to trimming and J lost 3 bases; unmatched junction nucleotides: 3. Germline CDR1 reads MDHEN; CDR2 reads SYDVKM.

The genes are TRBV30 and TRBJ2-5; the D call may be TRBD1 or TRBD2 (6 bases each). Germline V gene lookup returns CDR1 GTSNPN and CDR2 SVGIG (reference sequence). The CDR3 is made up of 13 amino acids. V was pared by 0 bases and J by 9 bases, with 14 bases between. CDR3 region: CAWSVGPEGAQYF. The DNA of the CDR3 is TGTGCCTGGAGTGTCGGTCCGGAGGGGGCCCAGTACTTC.

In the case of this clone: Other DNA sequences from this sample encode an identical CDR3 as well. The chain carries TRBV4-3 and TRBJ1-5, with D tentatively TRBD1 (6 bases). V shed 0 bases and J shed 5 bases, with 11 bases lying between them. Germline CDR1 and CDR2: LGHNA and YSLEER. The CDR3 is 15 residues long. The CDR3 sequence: CASSQDRGGDQPQHF. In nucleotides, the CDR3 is TGCGCCAGCAGCCAAGATCGAGGGGGGGATCAGCCCCAGCATTTT.

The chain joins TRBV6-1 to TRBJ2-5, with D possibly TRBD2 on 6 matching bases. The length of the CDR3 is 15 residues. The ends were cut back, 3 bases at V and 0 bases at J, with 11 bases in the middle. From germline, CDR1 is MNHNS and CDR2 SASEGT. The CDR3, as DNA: TGTGCCAGCAGTGAGGGGAGCGGGTACCAAGAGACCCAGTACTTC. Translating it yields CASSEGSGYQETQYF.

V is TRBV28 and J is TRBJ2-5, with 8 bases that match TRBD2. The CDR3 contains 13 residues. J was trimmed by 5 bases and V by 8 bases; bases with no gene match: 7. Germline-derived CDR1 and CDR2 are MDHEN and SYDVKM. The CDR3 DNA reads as TGTGCCAGCGCCGGCGGGGGGATGGAGACCCAGTACTTC. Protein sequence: CASAGGGMETQYF.

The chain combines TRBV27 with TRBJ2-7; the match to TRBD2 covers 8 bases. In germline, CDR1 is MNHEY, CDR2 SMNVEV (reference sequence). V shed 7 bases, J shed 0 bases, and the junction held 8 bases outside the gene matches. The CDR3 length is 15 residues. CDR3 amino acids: CASTPRGGSSYEQYF. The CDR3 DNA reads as TGTGCCAGCACTCCCCGGGGGGGGAGCTCCTACGAGCAGTACTTC.

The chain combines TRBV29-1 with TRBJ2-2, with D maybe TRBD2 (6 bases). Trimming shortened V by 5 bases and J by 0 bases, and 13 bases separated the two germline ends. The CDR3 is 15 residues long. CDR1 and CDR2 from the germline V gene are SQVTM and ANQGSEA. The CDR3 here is CSVREANANTGELFF. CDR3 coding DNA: TGCAGCGTTAGGGAGGCTAACGCGAACACCGGGGAGCTGTTTTTT.

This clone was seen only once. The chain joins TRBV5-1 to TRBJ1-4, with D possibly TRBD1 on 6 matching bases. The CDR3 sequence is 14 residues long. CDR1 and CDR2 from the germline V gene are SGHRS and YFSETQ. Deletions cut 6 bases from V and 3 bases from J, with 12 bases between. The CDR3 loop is CASKPGTSNEKLFF. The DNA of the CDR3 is TGCGCCAGCAAGCCCGGGACATCTAATGAAAAACTGTTTTTT.

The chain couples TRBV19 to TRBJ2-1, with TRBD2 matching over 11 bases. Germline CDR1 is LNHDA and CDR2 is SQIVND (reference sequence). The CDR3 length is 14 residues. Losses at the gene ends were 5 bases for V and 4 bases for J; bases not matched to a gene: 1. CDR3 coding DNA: TGTGCCAGTAGTCTAGCGGGGGGATACAATGAGCAGTTCTTC. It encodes CASSLAGGYNEQFF.

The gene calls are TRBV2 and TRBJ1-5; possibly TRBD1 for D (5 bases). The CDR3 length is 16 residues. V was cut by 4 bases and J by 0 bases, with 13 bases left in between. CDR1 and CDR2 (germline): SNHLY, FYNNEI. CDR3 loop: CASSGRQTVSNQPQHF. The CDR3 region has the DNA TGTGCCAGCAGTGGAAGACAGACTGTTAGCAATCAGCCCCAGCATTTT.

Here the CDR3 reads CASSPSPGGRGELFF. DNA of the CDR3: TGTGCCAGCAGCCCCTCGCCGGGGGGCAGAGGGGAGCTGTTTTTT. V gene TRBV7-3 combines with J gene TRBJ2-2; D perhaps matches TRBD2 (7 bases). Trimming pared 5 bases from V and 8 bases from J, leaving 18 bases between. The CDR3 extends over 15 amino acids. CDR1 SGHTA and CDR2 FQGTGA come from the germline V gene. Full variable domain (outside the CDR3, taken from reference TRBV7-3 and TRBJ2-2): GAGVSQTPSNKVTEKGKYVELRCDPISGHTALYWYRQSLGQGPEFLIYFQGTGAADDSGLPNDRFFAVRPEGSVSTLKIQRTERGDSAVYLCASSPSPGGRGELFFGEGSRLTVL.

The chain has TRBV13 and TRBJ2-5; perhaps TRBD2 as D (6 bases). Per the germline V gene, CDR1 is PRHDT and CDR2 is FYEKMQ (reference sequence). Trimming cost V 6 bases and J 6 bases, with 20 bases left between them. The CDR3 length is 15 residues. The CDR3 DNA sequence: TGTGCCAGCAGTTCCGTCGGGGGAATAGGGAAGACCCAGTACTTC. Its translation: CASSSVGGIGKTQYF.

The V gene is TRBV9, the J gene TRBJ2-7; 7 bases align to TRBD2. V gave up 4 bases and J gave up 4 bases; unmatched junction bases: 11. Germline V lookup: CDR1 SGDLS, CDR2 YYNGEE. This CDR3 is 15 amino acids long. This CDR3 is CASSIDGGRMYEQYF. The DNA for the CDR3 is TGTGCCAGCAGCATCGACGGGGGGAGAATGTACGAGCAGTACTTC.

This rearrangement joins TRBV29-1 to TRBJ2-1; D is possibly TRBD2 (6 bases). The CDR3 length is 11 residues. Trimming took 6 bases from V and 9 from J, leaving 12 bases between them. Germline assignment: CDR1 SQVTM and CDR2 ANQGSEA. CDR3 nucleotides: TGCAGCGTCGAGACTAGTGGTGAGCAGTTCTTC. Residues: CSVETSGEQFF.

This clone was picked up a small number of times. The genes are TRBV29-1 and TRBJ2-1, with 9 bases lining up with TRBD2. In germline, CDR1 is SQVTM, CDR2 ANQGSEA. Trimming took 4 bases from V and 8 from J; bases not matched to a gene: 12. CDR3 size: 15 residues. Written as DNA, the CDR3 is TGCAGCGTTGCGATAGGGACTAGCCCGTACCATGAGCAGTTCTTC. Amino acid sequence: CSVAIGTSPYHEQFF.

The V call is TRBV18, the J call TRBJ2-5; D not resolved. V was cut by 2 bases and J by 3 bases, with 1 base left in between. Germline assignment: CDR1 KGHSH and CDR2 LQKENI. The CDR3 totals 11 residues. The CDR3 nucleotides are TGTGCCAGCTCACCAGAAGAGACCCAGTACTTC. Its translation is CASSPEETQYF.

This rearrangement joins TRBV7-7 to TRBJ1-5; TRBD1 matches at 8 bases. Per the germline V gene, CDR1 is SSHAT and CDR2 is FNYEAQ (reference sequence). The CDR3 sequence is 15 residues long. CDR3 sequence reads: CAINPDRDANQPQHF. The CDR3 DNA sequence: TGTGCTATCAATCCGGACAGGGATGCAAATCAGCCCCAGCATTTT.

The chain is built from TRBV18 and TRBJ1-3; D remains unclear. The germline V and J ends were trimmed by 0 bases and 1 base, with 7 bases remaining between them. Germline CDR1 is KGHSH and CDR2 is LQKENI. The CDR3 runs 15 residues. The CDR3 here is CASSPPVGSGNTIYF. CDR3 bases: TGTGCCAGCTCACCACCAGTAGGGTCTGGAAACACCATATATTTT.